This entry is about one T cell receptor (beta chain). Its antigen is currently unknown. The sample belongs to a study of cytomegalovirus exposure and HLA in healthy donors. Whole-study results and caveats: In a later analysis, TCR association rates varied by HLA locus: DRB1 most, HLA-C fewest. A missense DCLRE1C variant was associated with V- and J-gene trimming of TCR beta chains in a later analysis, and an independent cohort replicated the association.

PCR was performed using 60 Vbeta and 13 Jbeta primers. Profiling relied on immunoSEQ multiplex PCR, and the TCRdb table lists in-frame clones only, not all of them. There are tens of thousands of clones in the sample, with approximately 1.3% held by the top ten. This CDR3 has 15 amino acids. With 11 bases removed from V and 4 bases from J, the gap between germline ends came to 23 bases. The sample was PBMCs. The chain recombines TRBV23-1 with TRBJ1-1, with D tentatively TRBD1 (5 bases). TRBV23-1 has ORF status, its function being uncertain. The clonotype was recovered from a man aged 30 to 39 in good health and CMV-seronegative. CDR3 in amino acids: CAAPGPWEGSTEAFF. The DNA for the CDR3 is TGCGCCGCTCCGGGGCCTTGGGAGGGGTCCACTGAAGCTTTCTTT.